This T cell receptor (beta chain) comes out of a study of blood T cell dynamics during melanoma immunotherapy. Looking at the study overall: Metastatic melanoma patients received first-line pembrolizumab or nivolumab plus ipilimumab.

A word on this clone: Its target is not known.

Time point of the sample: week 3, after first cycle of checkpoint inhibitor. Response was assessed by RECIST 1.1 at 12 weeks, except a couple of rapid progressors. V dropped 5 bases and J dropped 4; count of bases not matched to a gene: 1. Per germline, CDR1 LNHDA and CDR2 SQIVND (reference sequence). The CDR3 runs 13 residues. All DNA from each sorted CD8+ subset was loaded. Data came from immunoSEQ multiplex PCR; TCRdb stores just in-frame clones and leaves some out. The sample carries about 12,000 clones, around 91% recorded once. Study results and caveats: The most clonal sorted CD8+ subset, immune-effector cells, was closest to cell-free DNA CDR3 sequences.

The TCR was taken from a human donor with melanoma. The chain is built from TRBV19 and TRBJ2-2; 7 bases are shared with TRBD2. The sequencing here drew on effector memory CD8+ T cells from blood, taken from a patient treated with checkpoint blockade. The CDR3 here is CASSPGGTGELFF. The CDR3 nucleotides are TGTGCCAGTAGTCCGGGGGGCACCGGGGAGCTGTTTTTT. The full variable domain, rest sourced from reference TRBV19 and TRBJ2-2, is DGGITQSPKYLFRKEGQNVTLSCEQNLNHDAMYWYRQDPGQGLRLIYYSQIVNDFQKGDIAEGYSVSREKKESFPLTVTSAQKNPTAFYLCASSPGGTGELFFGEGSRLTVL.